These T cell receptor beta chains were read from a single sample in a study of OX40 agonist ivuxolimab in advanced cancers. Profiled with immunoSEQ multiplex PCR; TCRdb holds only in-frame clones, not every one. The table lists about 19,000 clones, 90% of them singletons, with 49% in the top ten. The sequencing here drew on CD4+ or CD8+ T cells sorted from blood, taken in a trial of the OX40 agonist ivuxolimab. The receptors were gathered from an adult with an advanced solid tumor such as melanoma, head and neck, liver or kidney cancer. The CDR3 runs from the conserved cysteine through the conserved F or W. A D gene is named only where the DNA matches it firmly. Size is omitted from some rows. Given values are once, few, many or a class for expanded clones.

v_call	j_call	d_call	clone_size	cdr3_aa	cdr3_nt
TRBV9	TRBJ2-1	TRBD2	.	CASSADPLAGVNNEQFF	TGTGCCAGCAGCGCCGACCCTTTAGCGGGAGTTAACAATGAGCAGTTCTTC
TRBV9	TRBJ2-2	.	.	CASSPPNGELFF	TGTGCCAGCAGCCCCCCCAACGGGGAGCTGTTTTTT
TRBV2	TRBJ2-7	TRBD2	.	CASKLARAYEQYF	TGTGCCAGCAAACTAGCGAGAGCCTACGAGCAGTACTTC
TRBV9	TRBJ2-7	.	once	CASGVSDEQYF	TGTGCCAGCGGGGTGTCTGACGAGCAGTACTTC
TRBV7-3	TRBJ1-1	TRBD1	.	CASSLAGTGGTEAFF	TGTGCCAGCAGCTTAGCCGGGACAGGGGGCACTGAAGCTTTCTTT
TRBV2	TRBJ2-2	TRBD2	.	CASTPSLADNTGELFF	TGTGCCAGCACCCCGAGTCTAGCGGACAACACCGGGGAGCTGTTTTTT
TRBV11-3	TRBJ2-5	TRBD1	.	CASSSGQGEDGQETQYF	TGTGCCAGCAGCTCCGGACAGGGGGAGGACGGCCAAGAGACCCAGTACTTC
TRBV27	TRBJ1-1	.	.	CASSYRWNTEAFF	TGTGCCAGCAGTTACAGGTGGAACACTGAAGCTTTCTTT
TRBV25-1	TRBJ2-5	.	.	CASSELGRTKTQYF	TGTGCCAGCAGTGAATTGGGGCGGACCAAGACCCAGTACTTC
TRBV29-1	TRBJ2-1	TRBD2	.	CSVETTPTGTSGYNEQFF	TGCAGCGTTGAAACTACTCCTACCGGGACTAGCGGTTACAATGAGCAGTTCTTC
TRBV11-2	TRBJ1-1	.	.	CASSPGGARTEAFF	TGTGCCAGCAGCCCGGGGGGGGCGCGGACTGAAGCTTTCTTT
TRBV28	TRBJ2-2	.	.	CASSLPLPRTGELFF	TGTGCCAGCAGTTTACCCCTTCCAAGGACCGGGGAGCTGTTTTTT
TRBV19	TRBJ2-2	.	medium-sized	CASSQWAGELFF	TGTGCCAGTAGTCAGTGGGCCGGGGAGCTGTTTTTT
TRBV4-3	TRBJ2-2	TRBD1	.	CASSLSTGPTGELFF	TGCGCCAGCAGCCTGTCGACAGGGCCCACCGGGGAGCTGTTTTTT
TRBV7-9	TRBJ2-7	.	.	CASRPLSLPSYEQYF	TGTGCCAGCAGGCCCCTTAGCCTGCCCTCCTACGAGCAGTACTTC
TRBV7-6	TRBJ2-3	TRBD1	.	CASSLFSQGATDTQYF	TGTGCCAGCAGCTTATTCTCACAGGGGGCCACAGATACGCAGTATTTT
TRBV4-2	TRBJ2-1	.	.	CASSQDSNEQFF	TGTGCCAGCAGCCAAGATTCCAATGAGCAGTTCTTC
TRBV7-2	TRBJ2-7	TRBD1	.	CASSWTGVYEQYF	TGTGCCAGCAGCTGGACAGGGGTCTACGAGCAGTACTTC
TRBV4-2	TRBJ2-7	.	.	CASSPLSPPEQYF	TGTGCCAGCAGCCCTCTCTCCCCCCCCGAGCAGTACTTC